Detailed here is one T cell receptor (beta chain). The record originates from a study of patients and donors after allogeneic stem cell transplantation. TCRdb fed the RT-PCR reads into MiXCR, producing one record per CDR3 protein. The repertoire holds approximately 410,000 distinct CDR3 sequences, with 16% as singletons. Per germline, CDR1 DFQATT and CDR2 SNEGSKA (reference sequence). CDR3 length equals 17 residues. V lost 1 base and J lost 6; bases outside the gene matches: 13. The gene calls are TRBV20-1 and TRBJ2-3; 10 positions match TRBD2. The sequencing input was blood, either unsorted or a sorted T cell fraction (not recorded which). The TCR sequence derives from a human donor who was either an allogeneic HSCT recipient or a stem cell or donor lymphocyte infusion donor (not recorded which). It is not recorded whose cells these are; they may come from a transplant donor. As DNA, the CDR3 is TGCAGTGCTAGAGGTCTAGCGGGGGATCCTCCGGGTGATACGCAGTATTTT. The encoded protein is CSARGLAGDPPGDTQYF.